A selection of T cell receptor beta chains follows, all from one sample in a study of blood T cell repertoires in COVID-19. This table comes from immunoSEQ multiplex PCR, and its TCRdb copy is limited to in-frame clones, with some not included. This sample has approximately 100,000 clones, with more than 80% found just once. Sequences were obtained from peripheral blood. Receptors originate from a woman aged 55-69 years with acute or convalescent COVID-19. CDR3s include the opening cysteine and the closing phenylalanine or tryptophan. The order of the fields is CDR3 DNA, CDR3 protein, J gene, V gene, clone size, D gene. D genes are given only for firm matches. The size field is filled for only some rows; it gives once, few, many or a size class.

CDR3nt: TGTGCCAGCACCCCGGGACAGGGATTCTATGGCTACACCTTC; CDR3aa: CASTPGQGFYGYTF; j_gene: TRBJ1-2; v_gene: TRBV2; abundance: .; d_gene: TRBD1
CDR3nt: TGCGCCAGCAGCTTGGAGTCCGTAGGGGGTAATTCACCCCTCCACTTT; CDR3aa: CASSLESVGGNSPLHF; j_gene: TRBJ1-6; v_gene: TRBV5-1; abundance: .; d_gene: .
CDR3nt: TGCGCCAGCATGAGGGACAGGGGATCGCAAAGTCTTACCGGGGAGCTGTTTTTT; CDR3aa: CASMRDRGSQSLTGELFF; j_gene: TRBJ2-2; v_gene: TRBV5-1; abundance: .; d_gene: TRBD1
CDR3nt: TGTGCCAGCAGCCTGTGGACAGAGCCCACCGGGGAGCTGTTTTTT; CDR3aa: CASSLWTEPTGELFF; j_gene: TRBJ2-2; v_gene: TRBV5-5; abundance: .; d_gene: .
CDR3nt: TGTGCCAGCAGTGATAACAGCATAAATCAGCCCCAGCATTTT; CDR3aa: CASSDNSINQPQHF; j_gene: TRBJ1-5; v_gene: TRBV2; abundance: .; d_gene: .
CDR3nt: TGTGCCAGCAGGCCCAGGTCTAGCGGATACAATGAGCAGTTCTTC; CDR3aa: CASRPRSSGYNEQFF; j_gene: TRBJ2-1; v_gene: TRBV6-5; abundance: .; d_gene: TRBD2
CDR3nt: TGTGCCAGCTCACCTGGGGACAGCTCCTATAATTCACCCCTCCACTTT; CDR3aa: CASSPGDSSYNSPLHF; j_gene: TRBJ1-6; v_gene: TRBV18; abundance: .; d_gene: TRBD1
CDR3nt: TGTGCCAGCAGCCAAAGAGTAGGGACAGGGAGTAACGGGGAGCTGTTTTTT; CDR3aa: CASSQRVGTGSNGELFF; j_gene: TRBJ2-2; v_gene: TRBV4-2; abundance: medium-sized; d_gene: TRBD1
CDR3nt: TGCGCCAGCAGCCCAGGGACAGGGGTAGAGTATGGCTACACCTTC; CDR3aa: CASSPGTGVEYGYTF; j_gene: TRBJ1-2; v_gene: TRBV5-1; abundance: .; d_gene: TRBD1
CDR3nt: TGTGCCAGCAGTTACGGGACAGGGGGCTCCTACGAGCAGTACTTC; CDR3aa: CASSYGTGGSYEQYF; j_gene: TRBJ2-7; v_gene: TRBV6-5; abundance: .; d_gene: TRBD1
CDR3nt: TGTGCCTCCTCCGAGGCCTCGAGCTCCTACGAGCAGTACTTC; CDR3aa: CASSEASSSYEQYF; j_gene: TRBJ2-7; v_gene: TRBV19; abundance: .; d_gene: .
CDR3nt: TGTGCCAGCAGGGAGGATACCTACACTAGTTGGGAGACCCAGTACTTC; CDR3aa: CASREDTYTSWETQYF; j_gene: TRBJ2-5; v_gene: TRBV2; abundance: .; d_gene: .
CDR3nt: TGTGCCAGCAGCTCCGAGCCTAGCGGGGCCTACGAGCAGTACTTC; CDR3aa: CASSSEPSGAYEQYF; j_gene: TRBJ2-7; v_gene: TRBV25-1; abundance: .; d_gene: TRBD2
CDR3nt: TGTGCCAGCAGTCCCCAGGGGGTTGACGGGGAGCTGTTTTTT; CDR3aa: CASSPQGVDGELFF; j_gene: TRBJ2-2; v_gene: TRBV2; abundance: .; d_gene: TRBD1
CDR3nt: TGTGCCAGCAGCAATGTTAACAGGGTTTTGGGCTACACCTTC; CDR3aa: CASSNVNRVLGYTF; j_gene: TRBJ1-2; v_gene: TRBV28; abundance: few; d_gene: .
CDR3nt: TGTGCCAGCAGCCAAGATCACCTAGCGGGGTGGGATGAGACCCAGTACTTC; CDR3aa: CASSQDHLAGWDETQYF; j_gene: TRBJ2-5; v_gene: TRBV14; abundance: .; d_gene: TRBD2
CDR3nt: TGCGCCAGCAGCTCGACAGGGGCCACTAATGAAAAACTGTTTTTT; CDR3aa: CASSSTGATNEKLFF; j_gene: TRBJ1-4; v_gene: TRBV5-1; abundance: .; d_gene: TRBD1
CDR3nt: TGTGCCAGCAGCCGGCTGATCCAAGAGACCCAGTACTTC; CDR3aa: CASSRLIQETQYF; j_gene: TRBJ2-5; v_gene: TRBV14; abundance: .; d_gene: .
CDR3nt: TGTGCCAGCAGCTCAGGCCGGGACAGGGTTTACGAGCAGTACTTC; CDR3aa: CASSSGRDRVYEQYF; j_gene: TRBJ2-7; v_gene: TRBV7-2; abundance: .; d_gene: TRBD1
CDR3nt: TGTGCCAGCAGCAAAGGGCACCAGAACACCGGGGAGCTGTTTTTT; CDR3aa: CASSKGHQNTGELFF; j_gene: TRBJ2-2; v_gene: TRBV21-1; abundance: once; d_gene: .
CDR3nt: TGTGCCAGCAGCCGCCAAGTATCCGGGTTTGGTGAGCAGTACTTC; CDR3aa: CASSRQVSGFGEQYF; j_gene: TRBJ2-7; v_gene: TRBV3-1/TRBV3-2; abundance: .; d_gene: .
CDR3nt: TGTGCCAGCAGCCTAGCGGCCGTCGACCAAGAGACCCAGTACTTC; CDR3aa: CASSLAAVDQETQYF; j_gene: TRBJ2-5; v_gene: TRBV7-2; abundance: .; d_gene: TRBD2
CDR3nt: TGTGCCAGCAGCTTAGCCAGTTTAAGTCAGCCCCAGCATTTT; CDR3aa: CASSLASLSQPQHF; j_gene: TRBJ1-5; v_gene: TRBV7-8; abundance: once; d_gene: .
CDR3nt: TGCGCCAGCAACTACGAGCGGCGGGAGACCCAGTACTTC; CDR3aa: CASNYERRETQYF; j_gene: TRBJ2-5; v_gene: TRBV5-1; abundance: once; d_gene: .
CDR3nt: TGTGCCAGTAGTATTCGACGGCAGGGGGCCGGAGATACGCAGTATTTT; CDR3aa: CASSIRRQGAGDTQYF; j_gene: TRBJ2-3; v_gene: TRBV19; abundance: .; d_gene: TRBD1
CDR3nt: TGTGCCAGCAGCCTGGACAGGGGGATCTACTATGGCTACACCTTC; CDR3aa: CASSLDRGIYYGYTF; j_gene: TRBJ1-2; v_gene: TRBV5-5; abundance: .; d_gene: TRBD1
CDR3nt: TGTGCCAGCAGCGCCCCCGGGGCCGGGGAGCTGTTTTTT; CDR3aa: CASSAPGAGELFF; j_gene: TRBJ2-2; v_gene: TRBV7-2; abundance: .; d_gene: .
CDR3nt: TGTGCCAGCAGTTACCGCTTGGACAGGCCGTTGAATGGCTACACCTTC; CDR3aa: CASSYRLDRPLNGYTF; j_gene: TRBJ1-2; v_gene: TRBV6-6; abundance: .; d_gene: TRBD1
CDR3nt: TGTGCCAGCAGCGAAGCCGGGGGACACACTGAAGCTTTCTTT; CDR3aa: CASSEAGGHTEAFF; j_gene: TRBJ1-1; v_gene: TRBV7-9; abundance: once; d_gene: .
CDR3nt: TGTGCCAGCAGCTTAGGTCCAAGCACAGATACGCAGTATTTT; CDR3aa: CASSLGPSTDTQYF; j_gene: TRBJ2-3; v_gene: TRBV11-3; abundance: .; d_gene: .
CDR3nt: TGTGCCAGCGCCGAACAGGGGACGTATGGCTACACCTTC; CDR3aa: CASAEQGTYGYTF; j_gene: TRBJ1-2; v_gene: TRBV6-5; abundance: .; d_gene: TRBD1
CDR3nt: TGTGCCAGTAGGGCGGGGCTCCAAGAGACCCAGTACTTC; CDR3aa: CASRAGLQETQYF; j_gene: TRBJ2-5; v_gene: TRBV19; abundance: .; d_gene: .
CDR3nt: TGTGCCAGCAGTTTTGGGGACTTCTATGGCTACACCTTC; CDR3aa: CASSFGDFYGYTF; j_gene: TRBJ1-2; v_gene: TRBV12-3/TRBV12-4; abundance: few; d_gene: .
CDR3nt: TGTGCCAGCAGCTACACCACGAGCTCCTACAATGAGCAGTTCTTC; CDR3aa: CASSYTTSSYNEQFF; j_gene: TRBJ2-1; v_gene: TRBV6-5; abundance: once; d_gene: .
CDR3nt: TGTGCCAGCAGTGAGGTAGGCGGGAGAGTCTACGAGCAGTACTTC; CDR3aa: CASSEVGGRVYEQYF; j_gene: TRBJ2-7; v_gene: TRBV27; abundance: few; d_gene: TRBD2
CDR3nt: TGTGCCAGCAGCGAAAGAGCCGGGAGGGCCACCGGGGAGCTGTTTTTT; CDR3aa: CASSERAGRATGELFF; j_gene: TRBJ2-2; v_gene: TRBV3-1/TRBV3-2; abundance: .; d_gene: TRBD2
CDR3nt: TGTGCCTGGGCGGGACTTTACAATGAGCAGTTCTTC; CDR3aa: CAWAGLYNEQFF; j_gene: TRBJ2-1; v_gene: TRBV30; abundance: .; d_gene: .
CDR3nt: TGTGCCAGCAGCTTACCGGGACAGTTGAACACTGAAGCTTTCTTT; CDR3aa: CASSLPGQLNTEAFF; j_gene: TRBJ1-1; v_gene: TRBV7-9; abundance: once; d_gene: TRBD1
CDR3nt: TGTGCCAGCAGCTACACAGGGGGGCCCGCACCCTACGAGCAGTACTTC; CDR3aa: CASSYTGGPAPYEQYF; j_gene: TRBJ2-7; v_gene: TRBV5-6; abundance: .; d_gene: TRBD1
CDR3nt: TGTGCCAGCAGCTCGTGGGGGGGCCCCCCCTCCTACGAGCAGTACTTC; CDR3aa: CASSSWGGPPSYEQYF; j_gene: TRBJ2-7; v_gene: TRBV7-9; abundance: .; d_gene: .
CDR3nt: TGTGCCAGCAGCCCGCAGACTAGCGGGGGTATCTACAATGAGCAGTTCTTC; CDR3aa: CASSPQTSGGIYNEQFF; j_gene: TRBJ2-1; v_gene: TRBV7-2; abundance: few; d_gene: TRBD2
CDR3nt: TGCGCCAGCAGCCAAAGGCCCCTAGCGGGAGGATCACACTCCTACAATGAGCAGTTCTTC; CDR3aa: CASSQRPLAGGSHSYNEQFF; j_gene: TRBJ2-1; v_gene: TRBV5-1; abundance: .; d_gene: TRBD2
CDR3nt: TGCAGTGCTAGTCAGGGGTCGGGGAGGGCCAGGGATCAGCCCCAGCATTTT; CDR3aa: CSASQGSGRARDQPQHF; j_gene: TRBJ1-5; v_gene: TRBV20-1; abundance: .; d_gene: .
CDR3nt: TGTGCCAGCAGCCAACAGGGGACCTATGGCTACACCTTC; CDR3aa: CASSQQGTYGYTF; j_gene: TRBJ1-2; v_gene: TRBV3-1/TRBV3-2; abundance: .; d_gene: .
CDR3nt: TGTGCCAGTAGTACTACAGGGGGCAGAAACACTGAAGCTTTCTTT; CDR3aa: CASSTTGGRNTEAFF; j_gene: TRBJ1-1; v_gene: TRBV19; abundance: many; d_gene: TRBD1
CDR3nt: TGTGCCAGCTCACCTGGCACGGGGGGCACTGAAGCTTTCTTT; CDR3aa: CASSPGTGGTEAFF; j_gene: TRBJ1-1; v_gene: TRBV18; abundance: .; d_gene: .
CDR3nt: TGCGCCAGCAGCGACGGACAGGGGTTCCCCTTACAAGAGACCCAGTACTTC; CDR3aa: CASSDGQGFPLQETQYF; j_gene: TRBJ2-5; v_gene: TRBV5-1; abundance: .; d_gene: TRBD1
CDR3nt: TGTGCCAGCAGCCGCCGGGGGGCACCAACCTCTGAGGCTTTCTTT; CDR3aa: CASSRRGAPTSEAFF; j_gene: TRBJ1-1; v_gene: TRBV14; abundance: once; d_gene: .